The source of this TCR beta chain is a study of blood T cell repertoires in COVID-19. Study-wide background: COVID-19 samples, acute and convalescent, were from the United States, Italy and Spain.

Source study methods: Estimation of nucleated cell counts relied on the amplification of reference gene primers. Some clones are missing from TCRdb's copy, which holds only in-frame ones; the method was immunoSEQ multiplex PCR. D and trimming were read from the DNA, whereas the V and J calls and clone size are those reported in that table. This table has around 450,000 clones, about 85% appearing once. Cohort assignment relied on participant-reported clinical history. Germline CDR1 is ENHRY and CDR2 is SYGVKD. There are 15 residues in the CDR3. The V and J ends lost 6 bases and 2 bases respectively, with 14 bases between them.

The chain is built from TRBV10-3 and TRBJ1-5, with D unresolved. The TCR was taken from a young woman with acute COVID-19. The sequenced material came from PBMCs or T cells enriched from blood (not recorded which). DNA of the CDR3: TGTGCCATCAGCCTAGGACCGCGGGGCAATCAGCCCCAGCATTTT. This gives the protein CAISLGPRGNQPQHF.